The 20 T cell receptor beta chains presented below share a single source sample, sequenced in a study of shared clonotypes between healthy human individuals. Only in-frame clones appear in the TCRdb table, and some are missing; sequencing was by immunoSEQ multiplex PCR. The data hold approximately 350,000 clones, with around 96% observed a single time. Sample: memory CD8+ T cells sorted from blood. Subset of the sample: CD45RO+ cells pooled with CCR7-negative TemRA cells. These receptors all come from a man aged 25 to 45 in good health.

The rearrangement links TRBV19 to TRBJ2-7; a weak D match, TRBD1 (6 bases). Germline V gene data show CDR1 as LNHDA and CDR2 as SQIVND (reference sequence). The CDR3 is made up of 14 amino acids. Deletions cut 5 bases from V and 2 bases from J, with 13 bases between. The CDR3 DNA sequence: TGTGCCAGTAGTCCGGGGACACAGCCCTACGAGCAGTACTTC. Its translation is CASSPGTQPYEQYF.

The chain couples TRBV7-8 to TRBJ1-2, with D possibly matching TRBD1 (6 bases). CDR1 is SGHVS, CDR2 FQNEAQ, per germline. Trimming took off 5 bases at V and 4 bases at J, with 17 bases between the two ends. The CDR3 is 15 amino acids. The CDR3 DNA sequence: TGTGCCAGCAGCCCAGAGACAGGATTTAGCTATGGCTACACCTTC. It yields the protein CASSPETGFSYGYTF.

This clone was detected once. The chain recombines TRBV7-3 with TRBJ2-1; 15 bases map to TRBD2. With 1 base clipped from V and 10 bases from J, the junction kept 17 bases outside the gene matches. This CDR3 comprises 20 residues. CDR1 and CDR2 from the germline V gene are SGHTA and FQGTGA. Here the CDR3 reads CASSLMPPGLAGGPRSEQFF. The CDR3 coding sequence is TGTGCCAGCAGCTTAATGCCTCCGGGACTAGCGGGAGGCCCAAGGTCAGAGCAGTTCTTC.

The chain uses TRBV5-1 and TRBJ2-7; a possible D gene is TRBD2 (6 bases). Trimming removed 1 base from V and 0 bases from J, with 26 bases in between. CDR1 SGHRS and CDR2 YFSETQ come from the germline V gene. This CDR3 comprises 20 residues. The CDR3 protein is CASSLTTSRKNRESSYEQYF. The CDR3 DNA reads TGCGCCAGCAGCTTGACGACTTCGAGGAAGAACCGGGAGAGCTCCTACGAGCAGTACTTC.

V and J are TRBV19 and TRBJ2-7; maybe TRBD1 (5 bases). This CDR3 is built from 16 residues. V was shortened by 6 bases and J by 2 bases, with 20 bases between the two germline ends. CDR1 is LNHDA, CDR2 SQIVND, per germline (reference sequence). The CDR3 DNA reads as TGTGCCAGTAGCTCCCTTGAGCCAGGGAAAGCCTACGAGCAGTACTTC. The encoded protein is CASSSLEPGKAYEQYF.

The chain recombines TRBV6-6 with TRBJ2-6; no definite D call. Germline V gene sequence: CDR1 MNHNY, CDR2 SVGAGI (reference sequence). The CDR3 contains 14 residues. V was clipped by 6 bases and J by 4 bases, with 10 bases between them. The CDR3 reads CASRVTSGANVLTF. The CDR3 nucleotides read TGTGCCAGCAGGGTCACGTCCGGGGCCAACGTCCTGACTTTC.

This chain connects TRBV2 to TRBJ1-5; 7 bases are shared with TRBD1. With V trimmed by 8 bases and J by 9 bases, 10 bases remained unmatched. Looked up from germline, CDR1 is SNHLY and CDR2 is FYNNEI. CDR3 size: 13 residues. The CDR3 reads CASHGQVHRPQHF. The DNA of the CDR3 is TGTGCCAGCCACGGACAGGTCCATAGGCCCCAGCATTTT.

V gene TRBV7-3 combines with J gene TRBJ1-2; unclear D gene. CDR1 is SGHTA and CDR2 is FQGTGA in the germline V gene. This CDR3 comprises 18 residues. V gave up 2 bases and J gave up 0 bases, with 19 bases separating them. The CDR3: CASSLEVRRQLANYGYTF. CDR3 coding DNA: TGTGCCAGCAGCTTAGAGGTGAGGCGTCAGTTAGCTAACTATGGCTACACCTTC.

This rearrangement joins TRBV10-3 to TRBJ1-5; TRBD1 might be the D (6 bases). V lost 6 bases, J lost 0 bases, and 18 bases lay in between. Germline V CDR1 and CDR2: ENHRY, SYGVKD. The CDR3 covers 17 residues. The CDR3 DNA sequence: TGTGCCATCAGCAAGGAAAAAGGGGGTTATAGCAATCAGCCCCAGCATTTT. It is translated as CAISKEKGGYSNQPQHF.

In its sample, this clone was seen a few times. This chain links TRBV7-2 with TRBJ2-7, with 10 bases matching TRBD2. V shed 2 bases and J 2 bases; nucleotides not matched to a gene: 0. The CDR3 consists of 14 residues. Germline CDR1 SGHTA, CDR2 FQGNSA. This CDR3 reads CASSLLAGAYEQYF. The CDR3 DNA sequence: TGTGCCAGCAGCTTACTAGCGGGAGCCTACGAGCAGTACTTC.

The chain links TRBV2 to TRBJ1-2; no definite D call. From germline, CDR1 is SNHLY and CDR2 FYNNEI. Trimming stripped 11 bases from V and 4 bases from J, with 20 bases between. CDR3 size: 14 residues. Here the CDR3 DNA reads TGTGCCCCTACGGGCCGGGGTAGTGGCTATGGCTACACCTTC. It codes for CAPTGRGSGYGYTF.

The J gene is TRBJ1-1, the V gene TRBV9; D not certain. Deletions cut 0 bases from V and 0 bases from J, with 3 bases between. The CDR3 is made up of 13 amino acids. Germline loops: CDR1 SGDLS, CDR2 YYNGEE. CDR3 bases: TGTGCCAGCAGCGTAGAGATGAACACTGAAGCTTTCTTT. It encodes CASSVEMNTEAFF.

DNA for the CDR3: TGTGCCAGCAGTATCGGATTGGCGTACGAGCAGTACTTC. Its translation is CASSIGLAYEQYF. The rearrangement joins TRBV6-5 to TRBJ2-7; unclear D gene. The CDR3 has 13 residues. Trimming stripped 5 bases from V and 4 bases from J, with 12 bases between. Looked up from germline, CDR1 is MNHEY and CDR2 is SVGAGI.

The chain couples TRBV19 to TRBJ2-1; 8 nucleotides line up with TRBD1. This CDR3 contains 15 residues. The V segment lost 4 bases and the J segment 3 bases; nucleotides outside the gene matches: 5. Germline CDR1 LNHDA, CDR2 SQIVND (reference sequence). CDR3 amino acids: CASSRQGPYYNEQFF. The CDR3 DNA sequence: TGTGCCAGTAGTAGACAGGGGCCCTACTACAATGAGCAGTTCTTC.

The chain uses TRBV7-9 and TRBJ1-1, with 8 bases matching TRBD1. The CDR3 length is 15 residues. Per germline, CDR1 SEHNR and CDR2 FQNEAQ (reference sequence). After removal of 4 bases from V and 1 base from J, the junction contained 5 bases not matched to a gene. The CDR3: CASSWGQGANTEAFF. The CDR3 DNA sequence: TGTGCCAGCAGCTGGGGGCAGGGGGCGAACACTGAAGCTTTCTTT.

The chain uses TRBV20-1 and TRBJ1-5; possible D gene TRBD1, 5 bases. Germline V gene lookup returns CDR1 DFQATT and CDR2 SNEGSKA (reference sequence). V lost 6 bases to trimming and J lost 5 bases, with 8 bases between them. The CDR3 extends over 11 amino acids. Here the CDR3 DNA reads TGCAGTGCGGGGGGTCATCAGCCCCAGCATTTT. Its translation is CSAGGHQPQHF.

This chain's CDR3 is CASSLELGGGQETQYF. The CDR3 DNA reads as TGTGCCAGCAGCTTAGAGCTGGGCGGGGGGCAAGAGACCCAGTACTTC. V gene TRBV11-1 combines with J gene TRBJ2-5, with TRBD2 matching 8 bases. The CDR3 length is 16 residues. With V trimmed by 1 base and J by 2 bases, 6 bases remained unmatched. Per the germline V gene, CDR1 is SGHAT and CDR2 is FQDESV (reference sequence).

The chain is built from TRBV30 and TRBJ2-7, with 7 bases fitting TRBD2. V lost 7 bases to trimming and J lost 0 bases; unmatched junction nucleotides: 6. Germline V gene data show CDR1 as GTSNPN and CDR2 as SVGIG (reference sequence). This CDR3 is 13 amino acids long. This CDR3 reads CASRTRSSYEQYF. CDR3 nucleotides: TGTGCCTCGCGGACTAGGAGCTCCTACGAGCAGTACTTC.

The V and J genes are TRBV5-6 and TRBJ2-3; D is possibly TRBD1 (6 bases). The CDR3 has 13 residues. V was shortened by 3 bases and J by 5 bases, with 10 bases between the two germline ends. Germline values: CDR1 SGHDT, CDR2 YYEEEE. CDR3 in DNA: TGTGCCAGCAGCTCTTACAGGGTAGATACGCAGTATTTT. It is translated as CASSSYRVDTQYF.

The genes are TRBV7-8 and TRBJ2-1; tentatively, D is TRBD1 or TRBD2 (5 bases each). Trimming pared 4 bases from V and 9 bases from J, leaving 19 bases between. This CDR3 has 15 residues. In germline, CDR1 is SGHVS, CDR2 FQNEAQ. CDR3 in amino acids: CASSSRGTDSGEQFF. The CDR3 coding sequence is TGTGCCAGCAGCTCCCGAGGGACCGACTCCGGTGAGCAGTTCTTC.